The sequence of this T cell receptor beta chain was determined in a study of CD8 T cells in ankylosing spondylitis listed by TCRdb under 2017. A note on the overall study: T cell receptor beta repertoires were profiled in healthy donors and ankylosing spondylitis patients so that disease-linked TCR variants could be found. The whole study cohort included 85 to 120 healthy donors and 25 ankylosing spondylitis patients. Peripheral blood was sampled, and synovial fluid was additionally collected from ankylosing spondylitis patients.

Including cysteine and phenylalanine, the CDR3 has 15 amino acids. Only the CDR3 DNA is retained, 45 bases long and in frame from the first base. CDR1 and CDR2 were assigned from the germline V gene as SGHTA and FQGNSA. Relative to germline, V is 5 bases shorter and J is 6 bases shorter, with 16 bases between their ends. This clonotype was seen ten or more times. Its antigen remains unidentified. No much larger clone is present one base from it, and per-base qualities are unavailable. TCRdb lists the instrument as Illumina HiSeq 2500. Quantitative 5'-RACE with molecular barcodes was used to prepare TCR beta libraries. Concerning the study's data processing: Disease-linked TCR variants were identified with a new computational method built on a probabilistic model of VDJ rearrangement. The public reads were reprocessed in TCRdb via fastp at Q25 and MiXCR, keeping in-frame beta chains. A single entry per CDR3 protein holds the most common genes and DNA from its merged rows. The V and J calls were not made by the authors but by TCRdb's processing. Within this sample are 240,000 or so distinct CDR3 sequences, with less than 10% of them counted one time only. The ten top clones hold approximately 6.2% of the sample.

Results and caveats for the whole study, not just this receptor: Some of the motif variants had been reported before in the synovial fluid and blood of reactive arthritis patients, a finding that suggests common disease-initiation mechanisms. Significant enrichment of the disease-linked clones was reported in matched synovial fluid samples from ankylosing spondylitis patients. A TCR beta motif of about 8 highly homologous amino acid variants appeared characteristic of blood from ankylosing spondylitis patients. The disease-linked clones had a CD8+ phenotype and were found at relatively low frequencies in peripheral blood.

This receptor was identified in a male donor with ankylosing spondylitis or in good health (not recorded which). The rearrangement combines TRBV7-2 with TRBJ2-2; the D gene is perhaps TRBD1, on 6 matching bases. Sequencing was performed on blood, either unsorted or a sorted T cell fraction (not recorded which). The DNA sequence is as follows: TGTGCCAGCAGCACCTCACAGGGTGGGCCCGGGGAGCTGTTTTTT. Its amino acids are CASSTSQGGPGELFF.